The 14 T cell receptor beta chains in this list originate from one sample, sequenced in a study of blood T cell repertoires in COVID-19. Clones were read by immunoSEQ multiplex PCR, and TCRdb kept only the in-frame ones, dropping some. The table records tens of thousands of clones, roughly nine tenths of them present only once. What was sequenced was peripheral blood. The receptors here all came from a human donor in a cohort sampled during active COVID-19.

The rearrangement joins TRBV27 to TRBJ2-7; D may be TRBD1 (5 bases). CDR3 size: 15 residues. CDR1 is MNHEY and CDR2 is SMNVEV in the germline V gene (reference sequence). V was cut by 2 bases and J by 0 bases, with 11 bases left in between. This CDR3 is CASSLAAGPSYEQYF. In nucleotides, the CDR3 is TGTGCCAGCAGTTTAGCGGCAGGGCCCTCCTACGAGCAGTACTTC.

The chain combines TRBV6-2 or TRBV6-3 with TRBJ1-5; 8 nucleotides line up with TRBD1. CDR1 and CDR2 from the germline V gene are MNHEY and SVGEGT. CDR3 size: 19 residues. After removal of 2 bases from V and 0 bases from J, the junction contained 12 bases not matched to a gene. The CDR3 sequence is CASSYIFSGGAPSNQPQHF. The CDR3, as DNA: TGTGCCAGCAGTTACATTTTTTCAGGGGGCGCGCCTAGCAATCAGCCCCAGCATTTT.

CDR3 DNA: TGTGCCAGCAGTGAAGAGCGGCGAGCCTACAATGAGCAGTTCTTC. It translates to CASSEERRAYNEQFF. This chain connects TRBV7-9 to TRBJ2-1; D is perhaps TRBD2 (5 bases). Germline V gene data show CDR1 as SEHNR and CDR2 as FQNEAQ (reference sequence). V was pared by 6 bases and J by 2 bases, with 14 bases between. This CDR3 has 15 amino acids.

This chain links TRBV6-2 or TRBV6-3 with TRBJ1-1, with D possibly matching TRBD1 (6 bases). Germline V gene sequence: CDR1 MNHEY, CDR2 SVGEGT. V was trimmed by 4 bases and J by 4 bases, leaving 13 bases between them. CDR3 length: 14 residues. The CDR3: CASSSEQGTTEAFF. The DNA of the CDR3 is TGTGCCAGCAGTTCCGAACAGGGAACCACTGAAGCTTTCTTT.

In its sample, this clone was seen a few times. The gene calls are TRBV7-9 and TRBJ1-5; tentatively, D is TRBD1 (6 bases). Germline CDR1 SEHNR, CDR2 FQNEAQ (reference sequence). The V and J ends lost 1 base and 4 bases respectively, with 11 bases between them. The CDR3 sequence is 15 residues long. CDR3 coding DNA: TGTGCCAGCAGCTTAGGTACAGGGATAAATCAGCCCCAGCATTTT. Translation: CASSLGTGINQPQHF.

This clone was counted a few times. V usage is TRBV25-1 and J usage is TRBJ2-7; TRBD1 matches 8 bases. This CDR3 contains 14 residues. Per the germline V gene, CDR1 is MGHDK and CDR2 is SYGVNS. V trimming: 5 bases; J trimming: 2 bases; junction bases outside the gene matches: 5. The CDR3 sequence is CASSLETGAYEQYF. The CDR3 DNA reads TGTGCCAGCAGTTTAGAGACAGGGGCCTACGAGCAGTACTTC.

The chain couples TRBV7-9 to TRBJ2-7, with D possibly being TRBD1 (5 bases). The CDR3 length is 12 residues. V lost 2 bases to trimming and J lost 3 bases, with 5 bases between them. Germline CDR1 is SEHNR and CDR2 is FQNEAQ (reference sequence). As DNA, the CDR3 is TGTGCCAGCAGCTTACAGGGCTACGAGCAGTACTTC. Protein: CASSLQGYEQYF.

This sequence joins TRBV9 and TRBJ2-1; 10 positions match TRBD2. The ends lost 3 bases at V and 3 bases at J; junction bases unmatched: 9. The germline CDR1 and CDR2 sequences are SGDLS and YYNGEE. This CDR3 is 17 amino acids long. CDR3 sequence reads: CASSEGTSDTNYNEQFF. DNA of the CDR3: TGTGCCAGCAGCGAGGGGACTAGCGACACGAACTACAATGAGCAGTTCTTC.

The genes are TRBV5-1 and TRBJ2-7; 8 nucleotides line up with TRBD1. CDR1 SGHRS and CDR2 YFSETQ come from the germline V gene. The CDR3 contains 12 residues. The ends lost 1 base at V and 6 bases at J; junction bases unmatched: 0. In DNA, the CDR3 is TGCGCCAGCAGCTTGACAGGGGGCGAGCAGTACTTC. Translation: CASSLTGGEQYF.

This clone has a single count. The chain employs TRBV19 and TRBJ2-3; 9 bases are a match to TRBD1. There are 12 residues in the CDR3. The germline V gene encodes CDR1 LNHDA and CDR2 SQIVND (reference sequence). J gave up 7 bases and V 7 bases, and 3 bases lay outside the gene matches. CDR3 sequence reads: CASKGQGHTQYF. The CDR3, as DNA: TGTGCCAGTAAGGGACAGGGCCATACGCAGTATTTT.

This clone has just one count. The chain has TRBV11-2 and TRBJ1-4; D gene unclear. Germline CDR1 SGHAT, CDR2 FQNNGV. The V end lost 2 bases, the J end lost 7 bases, and 8 bases lay between the germline ends. The CDR3 sequence is 13 residues long. The CDR3, as DNA: TGTGCCAGCAGCTTATCGTTCGGTGAAAAACTGTTTTTT. Translating gives CASSLSFGEKLFF.

V gene TRBV19 combines with J gene TRBJ2-7, with 10 bases lining up with TRBD2. CDR3 size: 13 residues. Germline V gene sequence: CDR1 LNHDA, CDR2 SQIVND (reference sequence). V shed 5 bases, J shed 6 bases, and the junction held 4 bases outside the gene matches. Here the CDR3 reads CASSVAGGREQYF. The CDR3 DNA is TGTGCCAGTAGTGTAGCGGGGGGACGCGAGCAGTACTTC. Combining the CDR3 with reference TRBV19 and TRBJ2-7 gives the whole variable domain DGGITQSPKYLFRKEGQNVTLSCEQNLNHDAMYWYRQDPGQGLRLIYYSQIVNDFQKGDIAEGYSVSREKKESFPLTVTSAQKNPTAFYLCASSVAGGREQYFGPGTRLTVT.

The CDR3 nucleotides are TGTGCCAGCAGCTTAGCTATAGCGGGATACAATGAGCAGTTCTTC. This encodes CASSLAIAGYNEQFF. This chain joins TRBV7-8 and TRBJ2-1; 8 bases map to TRBD2. This CDR3 spans 15 amino acids. V dropped 0 bases and J dropped 4; count of bases not matched to a gene: 2. The germline V gene encodes CDR1 SGHVS and CDR2 FQNEAQ.

V and J are TRBV5-1 and TRBJ1-2, with a tentative D call TRBD1 (6 bases). The V gene lost 4 bases and the J gene lost 4 bases, with 14 bases spanning the gap. This CDR3 comprises 14 residues. Germline CDR1 reads SGHRS; CDR2 reads YFSETQ. CDR3 in amino acids: CASSTQQGPYGYTF. The CDR3 DNA follows: TGCGCCAGCAGCACCCAACAGGGACCCTATGGCTACACCTTC.